This record concerns one TCR beta chain sequence. Its antigen is not identified. This sample was taken from a study of T cell responses to AZD1222 COVID-19 vaccine. For the study at large: Analyses pooled second doses at about 4 or about 12 weeks.

Repertoires were generated with immunoSEQ multiplex PCR, while TCRdb's copy carries only in-frame clones and drops some. Among more than 150,000 clones listed, just over 90% were seen once. Study-level points and caveats: CD4 TCRs linked to vaccination spanned spike, dominating at 160-218 and 743-854. Repertoires were sampled only after the peak T cell response. Mostly white British, mostly female donors; authors suggested clonal diversity may be underestimated.

This CDR3 comprises 15 residues. The germline CDR1 and CDR2 sequences are SGHTA and FQGNSA. Trimming cost V 2 bases and J 2 bases, with 12 bases left between them. The clonotype originates from an adult in good health. The specimen comprised peripheral blood, sampled on day 0 of AZD1222 vaccination. The chain has TRBV7-2 and TRBJ1-2; D is undetermined. CDR3 in amino acids: CASSLRVQENYGYTF. The DNA for the CDR3 is TGTGCCAGCAGCTTACGCGTTCAGGAGAACTATGGCTACACCTTC.